This TCR beta chain was sequenced for a study of cytomegalovirus exposure and HLA in healthy donors. Study-level background: Counted in an early data release were about 85 million unique TCRs from HLA-typed donors.

Turning to this clone: Its target is not known. Distinct nucleotide sequences in the sample also encode this CDR3.

V shed 4 bases and J 3 bases; nucleotides not matched to a gene: 6. The germline gives CDR1 SGHRS, CDR2 YFSETQ. This CDR3 contains 15 residues. Samples came from healthy bone marrow donors. PCR used 60 Vbeta primers and 13 Jbeta primers. The data were produced by immunoSEQ multiplex PCR, yet TCRdb's version contains in-frame clones alone and is incomplete. This table holds 120,000 or so clones, roughly four fifths found once. Points from the study as a whole: The study designated 164 TCR beta chains cytomegalovirus-associated. The classifier reportedly diagnosed cytomegalovirus status with high sensitivity and specificity.

This TCR derives from a male donor in good health and CMV-seropositive. The specimen sequenced was PBMCs. The rearrangement uses TRBV5-1 and TRBJ2-3; 9 bases fit TRBD1. CDR3 sequence: CASSPGQGGTDTQYF. The CDR3 coding sequence is TGCGCCAGCAGCCCGGGACAGGGAGGGACAGATACGCAGTATTTT.